The sequence of this T cell receptor (beta chain) was determined in a study of cytomegalovirus exposure and HLA in healthy donors. This clone was detected only a few times. The antigen remains undetermined. PCR amplification relied on 60 Vbeta primers (plus 13 Jbeta primers). Produced via immunoSEQ multiplex PCR; TCRdb's table is partial and in-frame only. The sample holds approximately 110,000 clones, about 61% seen once. Study conclusions and caveats: While the bulk of TCR sequences proved rare, some public TCRs turned up in many donors.

The junction had 3 bases not matched to a gene; V was cut back by 5 bases and J by 2 bases. The germline CDR1 and CDR2 sequences are MDHEN and SYDVKM. The CDR3 has 13 residues. The chain combines TRBV28 with TRBJ2-7; 7 bases are shared with TRBD1. The sample consisted of PBMCs. The receptor comes from a woman in her thirties in good health and CMV-seronegative. The CDR3: CASSNQGAYEQYF. Written as DNA, the CDR3 is TGTGCCAGCAGTAATCAGGGGGCCTACGAGCAGTACTTC.